A single sample gave rise to the 20 T cell receptor beta chains below, sequenced in a study of CXCR3-negative and CXCR3-positive naive CD8 T cells. Libraries of TRB cDNA were made by 5' RACE and carried UMIs. Reprocessing the 5' RACE reads, TCRdb reports a single entry for every CDR3 protein and omits DNA. Its table lists 90,000 to 95,000 distinct CDR3 sequences. Source material: naive CXCR3- CD8+ T cells from blood. Subset reported: CD45RO-CCR7+CD27+CD95- naive CD8+ T cells lacking CXCR3 (TNR3-). The receptors stem from a human donor in good health. Some clones in this sample may be carry-over from other donors' samples.

This chain links TRBV2 with TRBJ2-1. CDR1 SNHLY and CDR2 FYNNEI come from the germline V gene. This CDR3 is built from 14 residues. This CDR3 reads CASSDMSSYNEQFF.

V is TRBV7-3 and J is TRBJ2-3; absent DNA, TCRdb's TRBD1 call cannot be checked. Per germline, CDR1 SGHTA and CDR2 FQGTGA. This CDR3 is 14 amino acids long. The CDR3 reads CASSLTQGSDTQYF.

This chain's CDR3 is CSVAGVASTYEQYF. The rearrangement uses TRBV29-1 and TRBJ2-7; the D call of TRBD2 rests on TCRdb alone, since no DNA is present to check it. This CDR3 spans 14 amino acids. Germline lookup yields CDR1 SQVTM and CDR2 ANQGSEA.

The chain combines TRBV28 with TRBJ2-1; the TCRdb call, TRBD1, lacks DNA for checking. The germline gives CDR1 MDHEN, CDR2 SYDVKM. This CDR3 is built from 12 residues. This chain's CDR3 is CASLGGYNEQFF.

V is TRBV27 and J is TRBJ1-5; TCRdb returns TRBD1, unconfirmable since there is no DNA. The CDR3 covers 15 residues. The germline CDR1 and CDR2 sequences are MNHEY and SMNVEV (reference sequence). Here the CDR3 reads CASSSGTTGNQPQHF.

The chain recombines TRBV9 with TRBJ2-1; the D gene TCRdb calls, TRBD2, cannot be checked with no DNA. The CDR3 extends over 16 amino acids. CDR1 is SGDLS and CDR2 is YYNGEE in the germline V gene. The CDR3 here is CASSSPTGDPGDEQFF.

The V gene is TRBV29-1, the J gene TRBJ2-2; the TCRdb D gene call, TRBD2, has no DNA to confirm it. The germline V gene encodes CDR1 SQVTM and CDR2 ANQGSEA. The CDR3 extends over 13 amino acids. The CDR3 sequence is CSVLRTVTGELFF.

This chain uses TRBV6-1 with TRBJ2-7; the TCRdb call, TRBD1, lacks DNA for checking. The germline V gene encodes CDR1 MNHNS and CDR2 SASEGT. This CDR3 spans 16 amino acids. The CDR3 is CASSGLLTGEGYEQYF.

The chain carries TRBV5-1 and TRBJ2-7; the D call of TRBD1 rests on TCRdb alone, since no DNA is present to check it. CDR1 is SGHRS, CDR2 YFSETQ, per germline. CDR3 length: 14 amino acids. The CDR3 region is CASSSKDRAHEQYF.

This chain's CDR3 is CASSQAGSYEQYF. This chain connects TRBV4-2 to TRBJ2-7; TCRdb indicates TRBD1, and absent DNA this call remains unverified. Looked up from germline, CDR1 is LGHNA and CDR2 is YNFKEQ. The CDR3 totals 13 residues.

Here the CDR3 reads CASSLLAGGYEQYF. This chain uses TRBV5-1 with TRBJ2-7; TCRdb names TRBD2, which stays unverified in the absence of DNA. Looked up from germline, CDR1 is SGHRS and CDR2 is YFSETQ. The CDR3 is 14 amino acids.

The V call is TRBV12-5, the J call TRBJ2-7; TCRdb lists TRBD2, though no DNA is available to test this call. Germline V gene lookup returns CDR1 LGHNT and CDR2 FRNRAP. This CDR3 is built from 14 residues. The chain's CDR3 is CASAPGTSSYEQYF.

The V call is TRBV27, the J call TRBJ2-2; no DNA is available, so the TRBD2 call from TCRdb remains unchecked. The germline V gene encodes CDR1 MNHEY and CDR2 SMNVEV (reference sequence). This CDR3 region has 17 residues. CDR3 residues: CASSLYALRVGTGELFF.

The V gene is TRBV19, the J gene TRBJ2-1. CDR3 length equals 16 residues. CDR1 and CDR2 (germline): LNHDA, SQIVND (reference sequence). Here the CDR3 reads CASSISGYVPYNEQFF.

The rearrangement joins TRBV20-1 to TRBJ2-5; checking the TCRdb D call of TRBD1 is not possible without DNA. CDR1 and CDR2 from the germline V gene are DFQATT and SNEGSKA (reference sequence). This CDR3 has 13 amino acids. CDR3 protein: CSATPENQETQYF.

The J gene is TRBJ2-2, the V gene TRBV20-1. Germline V gene lookup returns CDR1 DFQATT and CDR2 SNEGSKA (reference sequence). The CDR3 has 12 residues. The CDR3 reads CSAKKNTGELFF.

The gene calls are TRBV29-1 and TRBJ2-3; checking the TCRdb D call of TRBD1 is not possible without DNA. The CDR3 length is 16 residues. CDR1 SQVTM and CDR2 ANQGSEA come from the germline V gene. CDR3 region: CSVEPPTPPDTDTQYF.

This chain links TRBV4-2 with TRBJ2-2. CDR3 length: 14 amino acids. CDR1 and CDR2 from the germline V gene are LGHNA and YNFKEQ. This CDR3 reads CASSQDPGGGELFF.

CDR3 region: CSARGLDSYEQYF. The J gene is TRBJ2-7, the V gene TRBV20-1; TCRdb names TRBD2, which stays unverified in the absence of DNA. CDR3 length equals 13 residues. The V gene's germline CDR1 is DFQATT and CDR2 SNEGSKA (reference sequence).

This chain uses TRBV5-1 with TRBJ2-2. The germline V gene encodes CDR1 SGHRS and CDR2 YFSETQ. The CDR3 is made up of 15 amino acids. CDR3 sequence: CASSLVSENTGELFF.